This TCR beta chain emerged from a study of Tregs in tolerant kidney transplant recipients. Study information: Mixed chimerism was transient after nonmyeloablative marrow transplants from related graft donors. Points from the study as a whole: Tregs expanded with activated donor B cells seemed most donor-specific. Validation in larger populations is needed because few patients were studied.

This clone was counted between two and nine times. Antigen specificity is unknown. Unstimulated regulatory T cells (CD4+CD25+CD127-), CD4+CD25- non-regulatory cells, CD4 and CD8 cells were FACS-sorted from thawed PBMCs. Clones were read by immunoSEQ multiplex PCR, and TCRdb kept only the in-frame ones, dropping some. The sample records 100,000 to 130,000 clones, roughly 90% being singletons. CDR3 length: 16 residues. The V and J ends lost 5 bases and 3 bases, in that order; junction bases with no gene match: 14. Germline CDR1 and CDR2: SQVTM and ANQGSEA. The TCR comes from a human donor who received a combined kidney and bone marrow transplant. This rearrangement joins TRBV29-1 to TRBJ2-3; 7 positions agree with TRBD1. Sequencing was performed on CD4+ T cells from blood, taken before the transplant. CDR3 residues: CSVRRTPQGKTDTQYF. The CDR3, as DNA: TGCAGCGTTCGCCGCACCCCACAGGGGAAAACAGATACGCAGTATTTT.